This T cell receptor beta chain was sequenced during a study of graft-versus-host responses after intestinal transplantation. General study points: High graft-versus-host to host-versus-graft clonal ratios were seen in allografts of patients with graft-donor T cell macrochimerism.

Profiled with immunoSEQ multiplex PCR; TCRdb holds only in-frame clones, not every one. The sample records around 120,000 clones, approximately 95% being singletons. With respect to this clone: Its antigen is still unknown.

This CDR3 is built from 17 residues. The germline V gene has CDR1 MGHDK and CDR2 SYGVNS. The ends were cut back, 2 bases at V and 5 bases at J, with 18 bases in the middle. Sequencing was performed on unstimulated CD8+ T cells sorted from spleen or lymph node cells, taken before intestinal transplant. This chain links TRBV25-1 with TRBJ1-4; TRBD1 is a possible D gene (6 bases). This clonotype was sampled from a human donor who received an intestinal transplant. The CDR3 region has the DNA TGTGCCAGCAGTGAAGCCAGGGGAGGTCTTCTGAATGAAAAACTGTTTTTT. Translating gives CASSEARGGLLNEKLFF.